The entry below describes one T cell receptor (beta chain). Profiled with immunoSEQ multiplex PCR; TCRdb holds only in-frame clones, not every one. The sample has approximately 41,000 clones, around 90% seen once; the top ten hold about 10%. Per the germline V gene, CDR1 is MNHEY and CDR2 is SMNVEV (reference sequence). V was pared by 1 base and J by 2 bases, with 9 bases between. This CDR3 region has 16 residues. These data are taken from a study of T cells in localized non-small cell lung cancer. This sequence originates from a woman aged 40-75 years with stage II lung adenocarcinoma. The specimen comprised PBMCs, sampled before any cancer treatment. The chain recombines TRBV27 with TRBJ2-6; no clear D gene. CDR3 region: CASSLFGATGANVLTF. The CDR3 region has the DNA TGTGCCAGCAGTTTATTCGGAGCCACTGGGGCCAACGTCCTGACTTTC.